The present T cell receptor (beta chain) was sequenced within a study of blood T cell repertoires in COVID-19. Study-level information: The samples span acute and convalescent COVID-19 from the United States, Italy and Spain. Sources were T cells, B-cell-depleted T cells, or PBMCs; the material itself was cDNA or gDNA.

CDR1 is MGHRA, CDR2 YSYEKL, per germline. The CDR3 contains 14 residues. The junction had 4 bases not matched to a gene; V was cut back by 4 bases and J by 4 bases. Authors' analysis steps: It was from reference gene primer amplification that nucleated cell counts were estimated. Data came from immunoSEQ multiplex PCR; TCRdb stores just in-frame clones and leaves some out. That table furnishes V, J and clone size, whereas the DNA furnished D and trimming. The repertoire includes about 200,000 clones, approximately 83% of them detected once, and more than 25% sits in the top ten. The chain has TRBV4-1 and TRBJ1-2; 9 bases agree with TRBD1. The receptor's source is a man between 40 and 49 years old with acute or convalescent COVID-19. Sequencing was carried out using peripheral blood. CDR3 sequence reads: CASSRTGETYGYTF. DNA of the CDR3: TGCGCCAGCAGCCGGACAGGGGAAACCTATGGCTACACCTTC.